The 20 T cell receptor beta chains presented below share a single source sample, sequenced in a study of OX40 agonist ivuxolimab in advanced cancers. Sequencing used immunoSEQ multiplex PCR; TCRdb keeps in-frame clones, though not all of them. The sample includes 25,000 to 40,000 clones, about 83% of them seen just once. Sequenced here: CD4+ or CD8+ T cells sorted from blood, sampled in a trial of the OX40 agonist ivuxolimab. The source is an adult with an advanced solid tumor such as melanoma, head and neck, liver or kidney cancer.

The chain recombines TRBV7-9 with TRBJ1-3, with TRBD1 matching over 7 bases. CDR3 length equals 15 residues. Germline CDR1 and CDR2: SEHNR and FQNEAQ (reference sequence). The V segment lost 2 bases and the J segment 3 bases; nucleotides outside the gene matches: 4. Here the CDR3 reads CASSLQQGNGNTIYF. DNA for the CDR3: TGTGCCAGCAGCTTACAACAGGGGAATGGAAACACCATATATTTT.

This clone was detected only once. The J gene is TRBJ2-5, the V gene TRBV7-9; D uncertain. The CDR3 length is 14 residues. Germline-derived CDR1 and CDR2 are SEHNR and FQNEAQ (reference sequence). Trimming shortened V by 5 bases and J by 5 bases, and 15 bases separated the two germline ends. For the CDR3, the DNA is TGTGCCAGCAGCCCCCCACACTTGGTGGAGACCCAGTACTTC. Translated, it gives CASSPPHLVETQYF.

Written as DNA, the CDR3 is TGTGCCAGCAGACTGGACGGACAGCTCTACGAGCAGTACTTC. Amino acids: CASRLDGQLYEQYF. This sequence joins TRBV27 and TRBJ2-7, with a weak D call TRBD1 (6 bases). The CDR3 is 14 residues long. Germline-derived CDR1 and CDR2 are MNHEY and SMNVEV (reference sequence). Deletions cut 6 bases from V and 3 bases from J, with 15 bases between.

V is TRBV5-1 and J is TRBJ2-7; 9 nucleotides agree with TRBD2. This CDR3 has 15 amino acids. V dropped 4 bases and J dropped 6; count of bases not matched to a gene: 11. CDR1 is SGHRS, CDR2 YFSETQ, per germline. The CDR3 spells CASSPATSGLTEQYF. In DNA form, the CDR3 reads TGCGCCAGCAGCCCTGCGACTAGCGGACTTACCGAGCAGTACTTC.

The chain employs TRBV29-1 and TRBJ2-1, with D perhaps TRBD2 (7 bases). Deletions cut 4 bases from V and 4 bases from J, with 14 bases between. The V gene's germline CDR1 is SQVTM and CDR2 ANQGSEA. This CDR3 comprises 14 residues. The CDR3 sequence is CSVGGGLVYNEQFF. CDR3 DNA sequence: TGCAGCGTTGGGGGGGGGCTGGTTTACAATGAGCAGTTCTTC.

This chain uses TRBV5-1 with TRBJ2-1, with D possibly being TRBD1 (6 bases). Germline values: CDR1 SGHRS, CDR2 YFSETQ. The V and J ends lost 4 bases and 7 bases respectively, with 9 bases between them. This CDR3 has 12 residues. The CDR3 DNA is TGCGCCAGCAGCGTACAGGGAAATGAGCAGTTCTTC. This gives the protein CASSVQGNEQFF.

This chain connects TRBV7-7 to TRBJ1-1; TRBD1 matches 8 bases. The CDR3 sequence is 17 residues long. Trimming took 5 bases from V and 0 from J; bases not matched to a gene: 11. Germline lookup yields CDR1 SSHAT and CDR2 FNYEAQ (reference sequence). This CDR3 reads CASSPTGAKGLNTEAFF. In nucleotides, the CDR3 is TGTGCCAGCAGCCCGACAGGGGCCAAAGGGTTGAACACTGAAGCTTTCTTT.

The chain employs TRBV5-6 and TRBJ2-2; D remains unclear. Trimming removed 0 bases at V and 5 bases at J, with 8 bases between. CDR1 and CDR2 from the germline V gene are SGHDT and YYEEEE. The CDR3 is made up of 14 amino acids. In DNA, the CDR3 is TGTGCCAGCAGCTTGGGACTGGGTACCGGGGAGCTGTTTTTT. Its translation is CASSLGLGTGELFF. The full variable domain, rest sourced from reference TRBV5-6 and TRBJ2-2, is DAGVTQSPTHLIKTRGQQVTLRCSPKSGHDTVSWYQQALGQGPQFIFQYYEEEERQRGNFPDRFSGHQFPNYSSELNVNALLLGDSALYLCASSLGLGTGELFFGEGSRLTVL.

This chain links TRBV6-5 with TRBJ2-6; possible D gene TRBD2, 5 bases. Trimming pared 6 bases from V and 0 bases from J, leaving 9 bases between. The CDR3 is made up of 15 amino acids. From germline, CDR1 is MNHEY and CDR2 SVGAGI. In DNA form, the CDR3 reads TGTGCCAGCAGCCCGGCGGGCTCTGGGGCCAACGTCCTGACTTTC. This translates into CASSPAGSGANVLTF.

V gene TRBV28 combines with J gene TRBJ1-1; 11 bases are a match to TRBD1. The germline CDR1 and CDR2 sequences are MDHEN and SYDVKM. The CDR3 is made up of 15 amino acids. Losses at the gene ends were 6 bases for V and 8 bases for J; bases not matched to a gene: 11. CDR3 in amino acids: CASRTIGQGASEAFF. The DNA of the CDR3 is TGTGCCAGCAGGACTATTGGACAGGGGGCATCCGAAGCTTTCTTT.

The chain carries TRBV13 and TRBJ2-7; D gene unclear. Trimming stripped 6 bases from V and 0 bases from J, with 6 bases between. The CDR3 contains 12 residues. Per germline, CDR1 PRHDT and CDR2 FYEKMQ (reference sequence). CDR3 sequence (DNA): TGTGCCAGCAGTTCAAGCTCCTACGAGCAGTACTTC. It encodes CASSSSSYEQYF.

The chain joins TRBV28 to TRBJ2-5; 15 nucleotides line up with TRBD2. Germline CDR1 is MDHEN and CDR2 is SYDVKM. The V and J ends lost 2 bases and 1 base, in that order; junction bases with no gene match: 14. This CDR3 spans 21 amino acids. CDR3 residues: CASSLPSRRGLAGGPQETQYF. The CDR3 bases are TGTGCCAGCAGTTTACCATCGCGTAGGGGACTAGCGGGAGGTCCCCAAGAGACCCAGTACTTC.

V gene TRBV10-2 combines with J gene TRBJ1-2, with a possible D match to TRBD1 (5 bases). Germline values: CDR1 WSHSY, CDR2 SAAADI. This CDR3 spans 12 amino acids. V dropped 9 bases and J dropped 6 bases, with 14 bases sitting between them. CDR3 DNA sequence: TGCGCCAGTTCCGACAGAAACGATGGCTACACCTTC. This gives the protein CASSDRNDGYTF.

The chain employs TRBV9 and TRBJ1-6; TRBD1 agrees at 8 bases. Trimming cost V 0 bases and J 7 bases; bases outside gene matches: 12. The CDR3 runs 18 residues. CDR1 is SGDLS and CDR2 is YYNGEE in the germline V gene. The CDR3: CASSVGGGRGLGNSPLHF. The DNA for the CDR3 is TGTGCCAGCAGCGTAGGTGGGGGCAGGGGGCTTGGGAATTCACCCCTCCACTTT. Combining the CDR3 with reference TRBV9 and TRBJ1-6 gives the whole variable domain DSGVTQTPKHLITATGQRVTLRCSPRSGDLSVYWYQQSLDQGLQFLIQYYNGEERAKGNILERFSAQQFPDLHSELNLSSLELGDSALYFCASSVGGGRGLGNSPLHFGNGTRLTVT.

The V and J genes are TRBV7-2 and TRBJ2-7; 9 bases are shared with TRBD1. The germline CDR1 and CDR2 sequences are SGHTA and FQGNSA. The CDR3 totals 14 residues. The V gene end was trimmed by 5 bases and the J gene end by 4 bases; junction bases not matched to a gene: 6. The CDR3 bases are TGTGCCAGCAGCCCAACAGGGGGCGCGTACGAGCAGTACTTC. Its translation is CASSPTGGAYEQYF.

The chain joins TRBV27 to TRBJ2-7; D possibly corresponds to TRBD2 (6 bases). Germline V CDR1 and CDR2: MNHEY, SMNVEV (reference sequence). Trimming shortened V by 2 bases and J by 5 bases, and 16 bases separated the two germline ends. This CDR3 is 15 amino acids long. The CDR3 sequence: CASSLAPGALHEQYF. In DNA, the CDR3 is TGTGCCAGCAGTTTAGCGCCGGGAGCTCTCCACGAGCAGTACTTC.

In this sample, this clone turned up a few times. The chain employs TRBV7-9 and TRBJ1-1, with 7 bases aligning to TRBD1. The CDR3 contains 14 residues. Germline V lookup: CDR1 SEHNR, CDR2 FQNEAQ (reference sequence). V lost 2 bases, J lost 7 bases, and 7 bases stayed unmatched. The chain's CDR3 is CASSLPRGQGEAFF. The CDR3 coding sequence is TGTGCCAGCAGCTTACCGAGGGGGCAAGGTGAAGCTTTCTTT.

This chain links TRBV6-4 with TRBJ2-3; 12 nucleotides line up with TRBD2. CDR3 length: 15 residues. CDR1 and CDR2 from the germline V gene are MRHNA and SNTAGT. Unmatched junction bases numbered 1, after V lost 3 bases and J lost 3 bases. CDR3 protein: CASSEGLAGTDTQYF. CDR3 nucleotide sequence: TGTGCCAGCAGTGAAGGACTAGCGGGAACAGATACGCAGTATTTT.

The rearrangement uses TRBV20-1 and TRBJ2-7; unclear D gene. The length of the CDR3 is 11 residues. Germline-derived CDR1 and CDR2 are DFQATT and SNEGSKA (reference sequence). V gave up 6 bases and J gave up 3 bases, with 9 bases separating them. The CDR3 DNA reads TGCAGTGCAGAAGCTCACTACGAGCAGTACTTC. Encoded protein: CSAEAHYEQYF.

The J gene is TRBJ2-3, the V gene TRBV7-9, with D possibly being TRBD1 or TRBD2 (6 bases each). CDR1 is SEHNR, CDR2 FQNEAQ, per germline (reference sequence). The CDR3 extends over 15 amino acids. With 5 bases removed from V and 8 bases from J, the gap between germline ends came to 20 bases. CDR3 coding DNA: TGTGCCAGCAGCGGCGGGACACAGCATTCTGGTACGCAGTATTTT. Its protein is CASSGGTQHSGTQYF.